This T cell receptor beta chain was sequenced during a study of blood T cell repertoires in COVID-19. The protocol was immunoSEQ multiplex PCR, while the TCRdb copy is restricted to in-frame clones and leaves out a portion. The sample yields 300,000 to 350,000 clones, roughly 87% seen once. This clone occurred once. Different DNA sequences within this sample yield the same CDR3. The germline V gene has CDR1 MGHRA and CDR2 YSYEKL. The V gene lost 1 base and the J gene lost 8 bases, with 5 bases spanning the gap. This CDR3 has 11 residues. The specimen sequenced was peripheral blood. This TCR came from a man aged 18-30 years with active or convalescent COVID-19. The chain joins TRBV4-1 to TRBJ1-2; no clear D. This CDR3 is CASSQGRGYTF. Written as DNA, the CDR3 is TGCGCCAGCAGCCAAGGTCGGGGCTACACCTTC.